This T cell receptor (beta chain) is from a study of somatic mutations in cytotoxic T cells in rheumatoid arthritis. Study-level findings and limits: For CD8+ T-cell clonality, rheumatoid arthritis patients and age-matched healthy controls did not differ significantly. About an eighth of the roughly 60 patients had a largest CD8+ clone above 20% of CD8+ cells.

The assay was immunoSEQ multiplex PCR, and TCRdb's table has in-frame clones only and misses some. The sample records 10,000 to 15,000 clones, approximately 73% being singletons. Between the trimmed V and J ends, which lost 5 bases and 2 bases, there was a span of 10 bases. There are 13 residues in the CDR3. CDR1 MNHEY and CDR2 SMNVEV come from the germline V gene (reference sequence). Comment on this clone: Its cognate antigen is unknown.

The origin of this receptor is a woman aged 40-49 years in good health. Sequencing used CD8+ T cells sorted from blood. The chain joins TRBV27 to TRBJ2-7, with D perhaps TRBD1 (6 bases). CDR3: CASSQGNAYEQYF. In DNA form, the CDR3 reads TGTGCCAGCAGTCAGGGGAATGCCTACGAGCAGTACTTC.